This entry lists 17 T cell receptor beta chains sequenced from one sample in a study of blood T cell repertoires in COVID-19. Produced via immunoSEQ multiplex PCR; TCRdb's table is partial and in-frame only. The repertoire holds 250,000 or so clones, with about 85% as singletons. The sequencing sample was made of peripheral blood. Receptors originate from a woman aged 60 to 75 with active or convalescent COVID-19.

This chain uses TRBV5-3 with TRBJ2-2, with D perhaps matching TRBD2 (6 bases). TRBV5-3 is known as an ORF, though its function is uncertain. The germline V and J ends were trimmed by 0 bases and 3 bases, with 15 bases remaining between them. CDR3 length equals 17 residues. CDR3 loop: CARSLVVAGRDTGELFF. The CDR3 DNA sequence: TGTGCCAGAAGCTTGGTGGTGGCGGGACGGGACACCGGGGAGCTGTTTTTT.

The CDR3 region has the DNA TGTGCCAGCAGCCCCCTGTCGGGCGGGGGTTCCTACAATGAGCAGTTCTTC. Amino acids: CASSPLSGGGSYNEQFF. The V gene is TRBV7-6, the J gene TRBJ2-1, with 7 bases matching TRBD2. V lost 5 bases, J lost 1 base, and 11 bases stayed unmatched. This CDR3 region has 17 residues. Germline loops: CDR1 SGHVS, CDR2 FNYEAQ. The full variable domain, rest sourced from reference TRBV7-6 and TRBJ2-1, is GAGVSQSPRYKVTKRGQDVALRCDPISGHVSLYWYRQALGQGPEFLTYFNYEAQQDKSGLPNDRFSAERPEGSISTLTIQRTEQRDSAMYRCASSPLSGGGSYNEQFFGPGTRLTVL.

The rearrangement uses TRBV7-9 and TRBJ1-1; D possibly corresponds to TRBD1 (5 bases). CDR1 SEHNR and CDR2 FQNEAQ come from the germline V gene (reference sequence). The V and J ends lost 0 bases and 6 bases respectively, with 8 bases between them. The CDR3 runs 13 residues. For the CDR3, the DNA is TGTGCCAGCAGCTTAGCGCGGGGGGCTGAAGCTTTCTTT. Translation: CASSLARGAEAFF. Full variable domain (rest looked up from reference TRBV7-9 and TRBJ1-1): DTGVSQNPRHKITKRGQNVTFRCDPISEHNRLYWYRQTLGQGPEFLTYFQNEAQLEKSRLLSDRFSAERPKGSFSTLEIQRTEQGDSAMYLCASSLARGAEAFFGQGTRLTVV.

This chain uses TRBV10-3 with TRBJ2-3; 8 nucleotides align to TRBD1. Trimming cost V 6 bases and J 2 bases; bases outside gene matches: 7. CDR1 is ENHRY, CDR2 SYGVKD, per germline. This CDR3 contains 15 residues. The CDR3 region has the DNA TGTGCCATCAGGACGGGACAGGCCTACACAGATACGCAGTATTTT. Translated: CAIRTGQAYTDTQYF.

The V gene is TRBV21-1, the J gene TRBJ2-1; the table's D call, TRBD2, has no DNA check behind it. TRBV21-1 is labeled a pseudogene. This CDR3 region has 10 residues. CDR3 region: CASSKGGEFF. In DNA, the CDR3 is TGTGCCAGCAGCAAAGGGGGGGAGTTCTTC.

The chain recombines TRBV3-1 (or the pseudogene TRBV3-2) with TRBJ1-6; TRBD1 matches 8 bases. This CDR3 spans 18 amino acids. The germline V gene has CDR1 LGHDT and CDR2 YNNKEL (reference sequence). The trim removed 5 bases at V and 8 bases at J, leaving 17 bases unmatched. The CDR3 reads CASSLYGQGGGEDSPLHF. CDR3 nucleotides: TGTGCCAGCAGCTTATACGGACAGGGAGGGGGGGAGGATTCACCCCTCCACTTT.

V usage is TRBV5-1 and J usage is TRBJ2-7; 10 positions agree with TRBD2. The junction had 4 bases not matched to a gene; V was cut back by 6 bases and J by 1 base. CDR1 and CDR2 from the germline V gene are SGHRS and YFSETQ. The CDR3 length is 14 residues. CDR3 DNA: TGCGCCAGCACCGGGACTAGCGCTTCCTACGAGCAGTACTTC. It translates to CASTGTSASYEQYF. Full variable domain (remainder filled in from reference TRBV5-1 and TRBJ2-7): KAGVTQTPRYLIKTRGQQVTLSCSPISGHRSVSWYQQTPGQGLQFLFEYFSETQRNKGNFPGRFSGRQFSNSRSEMNVSTLELGDSALYLCASTGTSASYEQYFGPGTRLTVT.

In its sample, this clone was seen a few times. V gene TRBV9 combines with J gene TRBJ2-7; D is ambiguous. V was clipped by 0 bases and J by 5 bases, with 6 bases between them. Per germline, CDR1 SGDLS and CDR2 YYNGEE. CDR3 size: 12 residues. The CDR3 loop reads CASSVDGDEQYF. DNA for the CDR3: TGTGCCAGCAGCGTAGACGGAGACGAGCAGTACTTC.

V gene TRBV7-8 combines with J gene TRBJ2-3; D may be TRBD2 (5 bases). The germline gives CDR1 SGHVS, CDR2 FQNEAQ. This CDR3 has 16 residues. Trimming took off 1 base at V and 2 bases at J, with 13 bases between the two ends. DNA of the CDR3: TGTGCCAGCAGCTTAGGGATGGCGGGCCCCACAGATACGCAGTATTTT. Its protein is CASSLGMAGPTDTQYF.

This rearrangement joins TRBV7-2 to TRBJ1-2, with 7 nucleotides matching TRBD1. This CDR3 is 18 amino acids long. Germline V gene sequence: CDR1 SGHTA, CDR2 FQGNSA. After removal of 0 bases from V and 4 bases from J, the junction contained 14 bases not matched to a gene. DNA of the CDR3: TGTGCCAGCAGCTTAGCGATTAACCAAGGACAGGTGTTCTATGGCTACACCTTC. It codes for CASSLAINQGQVFYGYTF. The full variable domain, in which reference TRBV7-2 and TRBJ1-2 provide the parts outside the CDR3, is GAGVSQSPSNKVTEKGKDVELRCDPISGHTALYWYRQSLGQGLEFLIYFQGNSAPDKSGLPSDRFSAERTGGSVSTLTIQRTQQEDSAVYLCASSLAINQGQVFYGYTFGSGTRLTVV.

This chain links TRBV7-2 with TRBJ2-5, with TRBD2 matching over 12 bases. V shed 5 bases, J shed 5 bases, and the junction held 9 bases outside the gene matches. The CDR3 length is 16 residues. Germline values: CDR1 SGHTA, CDR2 FQGNSA. This CDR3 is CASSPRLAGGWETQYF. The CDR3 DNA reads TGTGCCAGCAGCCCCCGGCTAGCGGGGGGGTGGGAGACCCAGTACTTC.

This clone was observed a handful of times. This chain uses TRBV6-2 or TRBV6-3 with TRBJ2-1, with TRBD2 matching 8 bases. The germline gives CDR1 MNHEY, CDR2 SVGEGT. The V gene end was trimmed by 0 bases and the J gene end by 7 bases; junction bases not matched to a gene: 5. This CDR3 is 15 amino acids long. The CDR3 DNA follows: TGTGCCAGCAGTTACTCGGCGGGGGGAGGGAATGAGCAGTTCTTC. Translating it yields CASSYSAGGGNEQFF.

V gene TRBV2 combines with J gene TRBJ2-7; 8 bases match TRBD1. Per germline, CDR1 SNHLY and CDR2 FYNNEI. Trimming at V came to 8 bases and at J to 5 bases, leaving 8 bases not matched to a gene. This CDR3 comprises 13 residues. Written as DNA, the CDR3 is TGTGCCAGCCAGACAGGGGCCCCTAACGAGCAGTACTTC. Protein: CASQTGAPNEQYF. Complete variable domain (other parts from reference TRBV2 and TRBJ2-7): EPEVTQTPSHQVTQMGQEVILRCVPISNHLYFYWYRQILGQKVEFLVSFYNNEISEKSEIFDDQFSVERPDGSNFTLKIRSTKLEDSAMYFCASQTGAPNEQYFGPGTRLTVT.

V usage is TRBV5-1 and J usage is TRBJ1-1, with D possibly matching TRBD1 (5 bases). Germline V lookup: CDR1 SGHRS, CDR2 YFSETQ. The CDR3 has 13 residues. V was shortened by 4 bases and J by 4 bases, with 11 bases between the two germline ends. Written as DNA, the CDR3 is TGCGCCAGCAGCACTCAGGGAGGCACTGAAGCTTTCTTT. This codes for CASSTQGGTEAFF.

This clone was counted a single time. V gene TRBV5-1 combines with J gene TRBJ2-1, with 8 bases identical to TRBD2. The V segment lost 4 bases and the J segment 1 base; nucleotides outside the gene matches: 4. CDR3 length: 15 amino acids. Germline CDR1 reads SGHRS; CDR2 reads YFSETQ. CDR3 sequence: CASSGAGASYNEQFF. The CDR3 DNA sequence: TGCGCCAGCAGCGGAGCGGGGGCGTCCTACAATGAGCAGTTCTTC.

The V gene is TRBV7-8, the J gene TRBJ2-3, with 9 bases identical to TRBD1. Germline V gene sequence: CDR1 SGHVS, CDR2 FQNEAQ. The V segment lost 5 bases and the J segment 2 bases; nucleotides outside the gene matches: 5. The CDR3 covers 15 residues. This CDR3 reads CASSEWTGDTDTQYF. CDR3 DNA sequence: TGTGCCAGCAGCGAATGGACAGGGGACACAGATACGCAGTATTTT. Full variable domain (missing parts from reference TRBV7-8 and TRBJ2-3): GAGVSQSPRYKVAKRGQDVALRCDPISGHVSLFWYQQALGQGPEFLTYFQNEAQLDKSGLPSDRFFAERPEGSVSTLKIQRTQQEDSAVYLCASSEWTGDTDTQYFGPGTRLTVL.

The chain couples TRBV28 to TRBJ1-5, with D unresolved. CDR1 and CDR2 from the germline V gene are MDHEN and SYDVKM. CDR3 length equals 12 residues. Trimming took off 8 bases at V and 4 bases at J, with 9 bases between the two ends. The CDR3 DNA sequence: TGTGCCAGCCGGTTTTTGAATCAGCCCCAGCATTTT. This gives the protein CASRFLNQPQHF.